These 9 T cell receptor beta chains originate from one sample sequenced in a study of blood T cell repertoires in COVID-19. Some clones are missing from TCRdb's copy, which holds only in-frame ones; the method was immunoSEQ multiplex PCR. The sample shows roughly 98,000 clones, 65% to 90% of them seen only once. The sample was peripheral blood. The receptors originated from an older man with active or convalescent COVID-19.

The CDR3 here is CASSLRSREAGELFF. The CDR3 DNA sequence: TGTGCCAGCAGCTTGCGGTCGCGGGAAGCCGGGGAGCTGTTTTTT. V usage is TRBV5-4 and J usage is TRBJ2-2; D may be TRBD2 (6 bases). The CDR3 is made up of 15 amino acids. Trimming removed 1 base from V and 6 bases from J, with 13 bases in between. Per the germline V gene, CDR1 is SGHNT and CDR2 is YYREEE (reference sequence).

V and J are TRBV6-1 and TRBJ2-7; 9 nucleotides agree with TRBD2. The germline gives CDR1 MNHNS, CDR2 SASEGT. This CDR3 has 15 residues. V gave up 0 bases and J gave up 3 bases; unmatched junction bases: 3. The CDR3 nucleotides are TGTGCCAGCAGTGAAGCTGCGGGGGGGGTCTACGAGCAGTACTTC. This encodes CASSEAAGGVYEQYF.

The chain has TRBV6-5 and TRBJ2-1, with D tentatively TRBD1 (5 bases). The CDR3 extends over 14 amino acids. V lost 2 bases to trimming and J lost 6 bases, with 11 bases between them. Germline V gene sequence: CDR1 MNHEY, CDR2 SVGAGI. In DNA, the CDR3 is TGTGCCAGCAGTTACCTCCTTGGGGCCAATGAGCAGTTCTTC. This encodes CASSYLLGANEQFF.

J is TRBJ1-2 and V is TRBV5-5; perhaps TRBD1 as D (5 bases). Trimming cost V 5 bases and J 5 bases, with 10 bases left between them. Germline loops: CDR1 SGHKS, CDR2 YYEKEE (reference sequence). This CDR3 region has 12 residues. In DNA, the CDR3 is TGTGCCAGCAGTCCGACAGATTATGGCTACACCTTC. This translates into CASSPTDYGYTF.

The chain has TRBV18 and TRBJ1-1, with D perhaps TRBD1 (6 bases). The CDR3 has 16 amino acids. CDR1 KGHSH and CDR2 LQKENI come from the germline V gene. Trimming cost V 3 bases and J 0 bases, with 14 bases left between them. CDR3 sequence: CASSPFRTAMNTEAFF. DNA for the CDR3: TGTGCCAGCTCACCTTTTAGGACAGCCATGAACACTGAAGCTTTCTTT. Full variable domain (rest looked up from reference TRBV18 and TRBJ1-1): NAGVMQNPRHLVRRRGQEARLRCSPMKGHSHVYWYRQLPEEGLKFMVYLQKENIIDESGMPKERFSAEFPKEGPSILRIQQVVRGDSAAYFCASSPFRTAMNTEAFFGQGTRLTVV.

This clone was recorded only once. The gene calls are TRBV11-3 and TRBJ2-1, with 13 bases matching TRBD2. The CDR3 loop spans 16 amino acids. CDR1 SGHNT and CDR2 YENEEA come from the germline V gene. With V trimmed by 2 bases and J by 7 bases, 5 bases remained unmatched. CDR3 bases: TGTGCCAGCAGCTTAACTAGCGGGGGGGCCCGTAATGAGCAGTTCTTC. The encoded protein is CASSLTSGGARNEQFF.

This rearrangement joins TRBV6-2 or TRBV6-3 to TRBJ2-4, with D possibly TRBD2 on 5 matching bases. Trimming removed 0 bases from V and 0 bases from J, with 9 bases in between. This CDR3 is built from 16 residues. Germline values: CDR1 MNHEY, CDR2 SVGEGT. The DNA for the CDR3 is TGTGCCAGCAGTTACTCGAGGGATTTAGCCAAAAACATTCAGTACTTC. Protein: CASSYSRDLAKNIQYF.

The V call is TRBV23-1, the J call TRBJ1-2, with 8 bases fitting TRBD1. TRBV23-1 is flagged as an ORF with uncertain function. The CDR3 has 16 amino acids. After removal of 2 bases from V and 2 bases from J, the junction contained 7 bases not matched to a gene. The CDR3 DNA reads TGCGCCAGCAGTCAAGAACGAGGGGACAGGAACTATGGCTACACCTTC. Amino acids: CASSQERGDRNYGYTF.

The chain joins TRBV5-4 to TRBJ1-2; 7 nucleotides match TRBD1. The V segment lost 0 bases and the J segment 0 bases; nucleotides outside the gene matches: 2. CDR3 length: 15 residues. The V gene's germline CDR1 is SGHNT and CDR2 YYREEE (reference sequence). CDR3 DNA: TGTGCCAGCAGCTTGGTAGACAGGGCTAACTATGGCTACACCTTC. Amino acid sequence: CASSLVDRANYGYTF.